This T cell receptor (beta chain) originates from a study of spatial heterogeneity in lung cancer. For the study at large: The study observed each unique TCR and UMI combination more than ten times on average in raw reads. Findings and caveats of the study: At tumor resection, ubiquitous expanded TCRs were detected in blood more often than later.

Time point here: sample taken at primary tumor resection. Material for sequencing was whole RNA from tumor, nontumor lung or frozen PBMC, left unsorted. The donor group consisted of around 66 patients who had untreated, early-stage non-small cell lung cancer. About this clonotype itself: The antigen is undetermined.

Per the germline V gene, CDR1 is LNHDA and CDR2 is SQIVND (reference sequence). The CDR3 length is 13 residues. V was pared by 5 bases and J by 13 bases, with 18 bases between. Every molecule of TCR cDNA had its own unique molecular identifier. TCRdb recomputed calls from the 5' RACE reads with MiXCR, one row per CDR3 protein. The sample has approximately 40,000 distinct CDR3 sequences, 7.5% seen once. The TCR was taken from a male donor with early-stage non-small cell lung cancer. The starting material was PBMCs, obtained at surgery. This chain connects TRBV19 to TRBJ2-1, with D perhaps matching TRBD1 (5 bases). The CDR3 nucleotides are TGTGCCAGTAGTTTAGGGTCGGCAGGGATACAGTTCTTC. Amino acid sequence: CASSLGSAGIQFF.